A single sample is the source of the 8 T cell receptor beta chains below, sequenced in a study of blood T cells in healthy people across ages. Next came a second PCR, run for about 7 to 12 cycles, which used a sample-barcoded 5' primer along with a J-beta primer mix. TCRdb re-called the 5' RACE reads through MiXCR, storing one row per CDR3 protein. The sample lists about 780,000 distinct CDR3 sequences; around half were seen once. Sequencing was carried out using blood. These receptors all stem from a man of 80 years or more in good health.

With respect to this clonotype: A clone one base away is much larger, so this may be a read error. The rearrangement joins TRBV27 to TRBJ2-7, with D possibly matching TRBD2 (6 bases). The V end was cut by 6 bases, the J end by 6 bases, with 12 bases between. Germline loops: CDR1 MNHEY, CDR2 SMNVEV (reference sequence). This CDR3 comprises 12 residues. Here the CDR3 reads CASRIGGGEQYF. CDR3 in DNA: TGTGCCAGCAGGATCGGGGGAGGCGAGCAGTACTTC.

V is TRBV6-2 or TRBV6-3 and J is TRBJ2-7; no definite D call. Germline V lookup: CDR1 MNHEY, CDR2 SVGEGT. This CDR3 spans 14 amino acids. V was cut by 4 bases and J by 2 bases, with 12 bases left in between. The CDR3 region is CASSSLPAPYEQYF. The CDR3 DNA follows: TGTGCCAGCAGTTCTCTACCAGCCCCCTACGAGCAGTACTTC.

This clonotype has a single count. This may be a read error, as it is one base from a much larger clone. In DNA, the CDR3 is TGCAGCGCCAACCCCGGGACAGGGGGCTACAATGAGCAGTACTTC. It encodes CSANPGTGGYNEQYF. V is TRBV29-1 and J is TRBJ2-7; 12 bases fit TRBD1. The trim removed 7 bases at V and 7 bases at J, leaving 14 bases unmatched. There are 15 residues in the CDR3. Germline CDR1 is SQVTM and CDR2 is ANQGSEA.

This clonotype was observed a handful of times. The rearrangement uses TRBV5-8 and TRBJ2-1; a weak D match, TRBD2 (6 bases). This CDR3 has 12 amino acids. V gave up 4 bases and J gave up 7 bases, with 9 bases separating them. The germline V gene encodes CDR1 SGHTS and CDR2 YDEGEE. CDR3 protein: CASSRGGNEQFF. CDR3 bases: TGTGCCAGCAGCCGAGGAGGGAATGAGCAGTTCTTC.

This clonotype has only one observation. The CDR3 DNA is TGCAGTGCTAGAGACGACGGGTGTAGGCAGTTCTTC. Encoded protein: CSARDDGCRQFF. This chain links TRBV20-1 with TRBJ2-1; D is unclear. The V and J ends lost 0 bases and 12 bases respectively, with 12 bases between them. Germline V CDR1 and CDR2: DFQATT, SNEGSKA (reference sequence). CDR3 length: 12 amino acids.

The DNA for the CDR3 is TGCGCCAGCAGCCAAGATTCCTTTCGAGGAGATACGCAGTATTTT. The encoded protein is CASSQDSFRGDTQYF. The chain has TRBV4-1 and TRBJ2-3; no definite D call. Trimming took off 0 bases at V and 5 bases at J, with 12 bases between the two ends. Germline V gives CDR1 MGHRA, CDR2 YSYEKL. The CDR3 runs to 15 residues.

This clonotype appeared a single time. The rearrangement uses TRBV11-2 and TRBJ2-1; D remains unclear. There are 18 residues in the CDR3. Germline values: CDR1 SGHAT, CDR2 FQNNGV. V was cut by 3 bases and J by 4 bases, with 22 bases left in between. CDR3 sequence reads: CASSFPVAGGSYYNEQFF. The CDR3, as DNA: TGTGCCAGCAGCTTCCCGGTTGCAGGCGGTTCGTATTACAATGAGCAGTTCTTC.

The sample holds a few counts of this clonotype. The chain links TRBV4-2 to TRBJ2-3; D call uncertain. V lost 0 bases to trimming and J lost 1 base, with 5 bases between them. Looked up from germline, CDR1 is LGHNA and CDR2 is YNFKEQ. This CDR3 is 14 amino acids long. For the CDR3, the DNA is TGTGCCAGCAGCCAAGAGGTTCGCACAGATACGCAGTATTTT. Its protein product is CASSQEVRTDTQYF.